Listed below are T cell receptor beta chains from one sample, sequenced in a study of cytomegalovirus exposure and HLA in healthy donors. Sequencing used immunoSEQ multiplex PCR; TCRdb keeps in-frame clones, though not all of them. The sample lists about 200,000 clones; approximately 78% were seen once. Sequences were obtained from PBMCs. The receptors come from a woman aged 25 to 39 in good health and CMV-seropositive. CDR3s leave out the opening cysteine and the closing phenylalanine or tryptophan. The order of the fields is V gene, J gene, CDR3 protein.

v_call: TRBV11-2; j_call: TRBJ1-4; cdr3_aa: ASSPAGTPTTNEKLF
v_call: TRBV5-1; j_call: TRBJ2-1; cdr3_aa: ASSFTSGSSYNEQF
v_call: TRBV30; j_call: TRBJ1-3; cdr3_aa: AGSRGTSGNTIY
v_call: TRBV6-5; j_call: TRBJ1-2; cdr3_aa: ASSYADNYGYT
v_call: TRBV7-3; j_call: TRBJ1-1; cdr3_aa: ASSLHRNTEAF
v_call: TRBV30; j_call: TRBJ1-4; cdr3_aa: AWSTGLGEKLF
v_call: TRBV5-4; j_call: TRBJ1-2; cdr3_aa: ASSLASGGNYGYT
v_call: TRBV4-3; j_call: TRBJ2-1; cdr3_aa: ASSQANRDEQF
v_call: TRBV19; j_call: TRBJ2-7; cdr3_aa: ASSPDRGSTYEQY
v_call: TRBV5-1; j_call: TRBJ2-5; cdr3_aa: ASSPLRGGSGETQY
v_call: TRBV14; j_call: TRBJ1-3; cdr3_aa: ASSRNWGGSTGNTIY
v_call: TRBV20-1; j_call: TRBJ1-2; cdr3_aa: SGRTNYGYT
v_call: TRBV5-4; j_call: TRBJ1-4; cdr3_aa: ASADRPNEKLF
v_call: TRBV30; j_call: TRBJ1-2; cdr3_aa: AWSGRSYGYT
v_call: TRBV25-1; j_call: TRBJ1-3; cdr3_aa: ASTMGPGNTIY
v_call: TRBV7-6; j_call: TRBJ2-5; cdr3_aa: ASSLGLAGGPETQY
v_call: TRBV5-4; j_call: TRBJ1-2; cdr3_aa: ASSLGRDGGYT
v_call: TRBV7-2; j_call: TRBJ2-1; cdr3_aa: ASSFRENGRAGVRNEQF
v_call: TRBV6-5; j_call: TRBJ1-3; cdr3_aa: ATRGLSGNTIY
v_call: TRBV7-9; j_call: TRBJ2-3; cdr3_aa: ASSLVGGPSTDTQY
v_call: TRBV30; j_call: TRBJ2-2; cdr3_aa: AWSVIAGSTGELF
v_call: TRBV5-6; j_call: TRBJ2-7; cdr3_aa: ASSLAGTGASEQY
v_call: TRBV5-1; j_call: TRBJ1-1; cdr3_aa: ASSTDSGGTEAF
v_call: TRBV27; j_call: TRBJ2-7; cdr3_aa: ASSLRGLAGGWYEQY
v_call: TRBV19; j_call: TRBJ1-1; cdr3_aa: ASSPGQKVGTEAF